This record looks at one TCR beta chain sequence and its context. Its antigen is currently unknown. The data originate from a study of cytomegalovirus exposure and HLA in healthy donors. Study information: There were about 85 million unique TCRs (from HLA-typed donors) in an early data release.

Study-wide findings and caveats: Differences between HLA loci emerged in a later analysis of TCR association rates, with DRB1 most and HLA-C fewest. In terms of immune exposure information, only CMV serostatus was available.

Primers included in the PCR were 60 Vbeta and 13 Jbeta primers. In the study's own analysis: A later analysis counted approximately 80 million unique TCR beta chains, around 10 million shared. The table came from immunoSEQ multiplex PCR; TCRdb's copy has only in-frame clones and leaves some out. That table gives V, J and clone size, and the DNA gave D and trimming. The sample carries fewer than 90,000 clones, roughly 78% recorded once. Sequencing was carried out using PBMCs. The receptor's source is a male donor in good health and CMV-seropositive.

In DNA, the CDR3 is TGTGCCAGCAATCAACAGGGTCCGGGGGAGACCCAGTACTTC. It translates to CASNQQGPGETQYF. The chain couples TRBV6-6 to TRBJ2-5; D is perhaps TRBD1 (6 bases). V gave up 7 bases and J gave up 5 bases, with 17 bases separating them. CDR3 length: 14 amino acids. Germline V gene data show CDR1 as MNHNY and CDR2 as SVGAGI (reference sequence).